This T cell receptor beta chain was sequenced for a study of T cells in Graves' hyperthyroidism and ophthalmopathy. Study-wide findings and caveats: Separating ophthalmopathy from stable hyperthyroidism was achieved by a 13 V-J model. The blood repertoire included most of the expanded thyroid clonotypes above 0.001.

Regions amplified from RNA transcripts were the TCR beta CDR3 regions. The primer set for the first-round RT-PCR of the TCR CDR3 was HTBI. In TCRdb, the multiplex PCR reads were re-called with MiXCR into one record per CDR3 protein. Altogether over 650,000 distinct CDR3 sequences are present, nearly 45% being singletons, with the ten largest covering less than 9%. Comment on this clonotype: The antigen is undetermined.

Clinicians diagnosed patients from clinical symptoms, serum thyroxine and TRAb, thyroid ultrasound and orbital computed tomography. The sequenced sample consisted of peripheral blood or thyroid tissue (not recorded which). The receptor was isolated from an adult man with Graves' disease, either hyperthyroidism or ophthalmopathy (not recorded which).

CDR3 protein: CSARDGNGGDNQPQHF. Here the CDR3 DNA reads TGCAGTGCTAGAGACGGTAACGGAGGGGATAATCAGCCCCAGCATTTT. V and J are TRBV20-1 and TRBJ1-5; the D gene is possibly TRBD1 (5 bases). The CDR3 extends over 16 amino acids. The germline V gene has CDR1 DFQATT and CDR2 SNEGSKA (reference sequence). Trimming pared 0 bases from V and 4 bases from J, leaving 16 bases between.